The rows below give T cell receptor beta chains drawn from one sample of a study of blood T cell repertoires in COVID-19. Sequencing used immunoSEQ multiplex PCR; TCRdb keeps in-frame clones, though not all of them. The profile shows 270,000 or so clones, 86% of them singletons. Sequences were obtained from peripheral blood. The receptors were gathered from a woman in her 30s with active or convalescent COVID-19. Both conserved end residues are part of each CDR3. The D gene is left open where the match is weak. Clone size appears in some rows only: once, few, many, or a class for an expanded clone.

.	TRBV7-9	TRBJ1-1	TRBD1	CASSLGGVNTEAFF	TGTGCCAGCAGCCTAGGGGGCGTGAACACTGAAGCTTTCTTT
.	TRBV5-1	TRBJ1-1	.	CASSLGSVNTEAFF	TGCGCCAGCAGCTTAGGCAGCGTGAACACTGAAGCTTTCTTT
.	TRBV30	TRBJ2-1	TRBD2	CAWAPSGDNEQFF	TGTGCCTGGGCGCCTAGCGGGGACAATGAGCAGTTCTTC
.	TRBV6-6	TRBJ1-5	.	CASSYSGGGTQHF	TGTGCCAGCAGTTACTCGGGGGGGGGTACCCAGCATTTT
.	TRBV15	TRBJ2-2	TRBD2	CATSLWVAGLAGGYNTGELFF	TGTGCCACCAGCTTATGGGTCGCGGGACTAGCGGGGGGCTATAACACCGGGGAGCTGTTTTTT
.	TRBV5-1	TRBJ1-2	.	CASSPSTGSSGGYTF	TGCGCCAGCAGCCCGAGCACAGGGTCCTCGGGTGGCTACACCTTC
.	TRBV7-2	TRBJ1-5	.	CASSFTPGQPQHF	TGTGCCAGCAGCTTCACACCCGGGCAGCCCCAGCATTTT
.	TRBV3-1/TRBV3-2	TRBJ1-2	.	CASSQDRQLLF	TGTGCCAGCAGCCAAGATCGACAGCTCCTCTTC
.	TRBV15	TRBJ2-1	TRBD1	CAISGQPTYNEQFF	TGTGCCATCTCGGGACAGCCTACCTACAATGAGCAGTTCTTC
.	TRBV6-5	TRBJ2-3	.	CASSRTGRGTDTQYF	TGTGCCAGCAGTCGGACAGGGAGGGGCACAGATACGCAGTATTTT
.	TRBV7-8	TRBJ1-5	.	CASSFPGGNQPQHF	TGTGCCAGCAGCTTTCCAGGGGGCAATCAGCCCCAGCATTTT
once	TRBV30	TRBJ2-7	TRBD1	CAWRRTGTYEQYF	TGTGCCTGGAGACGGACAGGGACCTACGAGCAGTACTTC
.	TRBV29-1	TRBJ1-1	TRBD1	CSVLDRGNTEAFF	TGCAGCGTTCTCGACAGGGGGAACACTGAAGCTTTCTTT
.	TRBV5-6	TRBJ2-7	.	CASSWGQLGEQYF	TGTGCCAGCAGCTGGGGGCAGTTGGGGGAGCAGTACTTC